The 18 T cell receptor beta chains below come from one sample, sequenced in a study of blood T cell repertoires in COVID-19. The protocol was immunoSEQ multiplex PCR, while the TCRdb copy is restricted to in-frame clones and leaves out a portion. Found here are around 140,000 clones, about three quarters of them singletons; the top ten hold around 2.1%. The sequenced sample consisted of peripheral blood. Receptors originate from a woman aged 60-75 years with acute or convalescent COVID-19.

V is TRBV9 and J is TRBJ2-2; no clear D gene. Trimming removed 0 bases from V and 1 base from J, with 4 bases in between. The germline gives CDR1 SGDLS, CDR2 YYNGEE. This CDR3 is 14 amino acids long. The CDR3 sequence: CASSVGGNTGELFF. CDR3 nucleotides: TGTGCCAGCAGCGTAGGCGGGAACACCGGGGAGCTGTTTTTT.

The chain couples TRBV5-1 to TRBJ2-5; possible D gene TRBD1, 5 bases. CDR3 length: 14 residues. The germline gives CDR1 SGHRS, CDR2 YFSETQ. Trimming removed 2 bases from V and 5 bases from J, with 13 bases in between. The CDR3 loop is CASSLGVRGETQYF. Here the CDR3 DNA reads TGCGCCAGCAGCTTAGGGGTTAGGGGTGAGACCCAGTACTTC. Looking up the rest from reference TRBV5-1 and TRBJ2-5 gives the full variable domain: KAGVTQTPRYLIKTRGQQVTLSCSPISGHRSVSWYQQTPGQGLQFLFEYFSETQRNKGNFPGRFSGRQFSNSRSEMNVSTLELGDSALYLCASSLGVRGETQYFGPGTRLLVL.

This sequence joins TRBV7-2 and TRBJ2-5; no definite D call. This CDR3 comprises 12 residues. Trimming left V 4 bases short and J 5 bases short, with 8 bases between. CDR1 and CDR2 (germline): SGHTA, FQGNSA. The CDR3 sequence: CASSSSRETQYF. CDR3 nucleotide sequence: TGTGCCAGCAGCTCATCTCGGGAGACCCAGTACTTC.

This clone has more than one count but fewer than ten. The chain couples TRBV11-2 to TRBJ1-1; unclear D gene. Trimming shortened V by 1 base and J by 6 bases, and 9 bases separated the two germline ends. Germline V gene sequence: CDR1 SGHAT, CDR2 FQNNGV. The CDR3 covers 13 residues. The CDR3 bases are TGTGCCAGCAGCTTAGTGGGCGGGGCTGAAGCTTTCTTT. It encodes CASSLVGGAEAFF.

The V gene is TRBV27, the J gene TRBJ1-2, with TRBD1 as a possible D gene (6 bases). The CDR3 has 12 amino acids. Trimming stripped 4 bases from V and 7 bases from J, with 10 bases between. Germline CDR1 MNHEY, CDR2 SMNVEV (reference sequence). CDR3 region: CASSSNRVGYTF. The DNA for the CDR3 is TGTGCCAGCAGTTCAAACAGGGTTGGCTACACCTTC.

The genes are TRBV19 and TRBJ2-1; maybe TRBD1 (6 bases). The V end was cut by 8 bases, the J end by 9 bases, with 20 bases between. Germline V gene lookup returns CDR1 LNHDA and CDR2 SQIVND (reference sequence). CDR3 length: 14 residues. The CDR3 DNA reads TGTGCCAGTTTCTCGCCAACCAGGGGTAGTGAGCAGTTCTTC. Residues: CASFSPTRGSEQFF. The full variable domain, in which reference TRBV19 and TRBJ2-1 provide the parts outside the CDR3, is DGGITQSPKYLFRKEGQNVTLSCEQNLNHDAMYWYRQDPGQGLRLIYYSQIVNDFQKGDIAEGYSVSREKKESFPLTVTSAQKNPTAFYLCASFSPTRGSEQFFGPGTRLTVL.

V and J are TRBV27 and TRBJ1-2, with 8 bases aligning to TRBD1. CDR3 length: 12 amino acids. After removal of 6 bases from V and 11 bases from J, the junction contained 8 bases not matched to a gene. CDR1 is MNHEY and CDR2 is SMNVEV in the germline V gene (reference sequence). The CDR3 spells CASSPDRGGYTF. CDR3 bases: TGTGCCAGCAGCCCTGACAGGGGTGGTTACACCTTC.

The V gene is TRBV11-3, the J gene TRBJ2-1; unclear D gene. The CDR3 sequence is 15 residues long. Germline V gene sequence: CDR1 SGHNT, CDR2 YENEEA. V lost 2 bases and J 4 bases, leaving 12 bases between the germline ends. The CDR3 protein is CASSLRLLRYNEQFF. DNA of the CDR3: TGTGCCAGCAGCTTACGACTTCTAAGGTACAATGAGCAGTTCTTC.

The chain uses TRBV9 and TRBJ1-5, with D maybe TRBD1 (6 bases). CDR3 length: 15 amino acids. Germline CDR1 and CDR2: SGDLS and YYNGEE. V dropped 4 bases and J dropped 1 base, with 12 bases sitting between them. CDR3 in DNA: TGTGCCAGCAGCAGGACAGTGGAGAGCAATCAGCCCCAGCATTTT. Translating it yields CASSRTVESNQPQHF.

This chain joins TRBV19 and TRBJ1-1; perhaps TRBD1 as D (6 bases). V was trimmed by 7 bases and J by 4 bases, leaving 13 bases between them. The CDR3 spans 13 residues. Germline V gene lookup returns CDR1 LNHDA and CDR2 SQIVND (reference sequence). The CDR3 region has the DNA TGTGCCAGTACCCGCAGGGGAATCACTGAAGCTTTCTTT. Translated, it gives CASTRRGITEAFF.

This clone was seen once. The rearrangement links TRBV30 to TRBJ1-1; D is ambiguous. Germline V lookup: CDR1 GTSNPN, CDR2 SVGIG (reference sequence). The V end was cut by 0 bases, the J end by 1 base, with 9 bases between. CDR3 length: 14 residues. CDR3 in amino acids: CAWSVSAQNTEAFF. The CDR3 bases are TGTGCCTGGAGTGTATCCGCGCAGAACACTGAAGCTTTCTTT.

This chain connects TRBV5-1 to TRBJ2-7, with 7 positions matching TRBD2. The germline CDR1 and CDR2 sequences are SGHRS and YFSETQ. Trimming cost V 4 bases and J 2 bases; bases outside gene matches: 6. CDR3 size: 14 residues. CDR3 amino acids: CASSPGGSAYEQYF. DNA of the CDR3: TGCGCCAGCAGCCCCGGCGGGAGTGCCTACGAGCAGTACTTC.

This chain connects TRBV18 to TRBJ2-7, with TRBD1 matching 7 bases. The CDR3 totals 12 residues. In germline, CDR1 is KGHSH, CDR2 LQKENI. The junction had 1 base not matched to a gene; V was cut back by 4 bases and J by 4 bases. This CDR3 reads CASSQQGYEQYF. For the CDR3, the DNA is TGTGCCAGCTCACAACAGGGGTACGAGCAGTACTTC.

The rearrangement uses TRBV7-3 and TRBJ2-1, with D perhaps matching TRBD2 (6 bases). Trimming cost V 1 base and J 10 bases, with 11 bases left between them. The CDR3 extends over 13 amino acids. Germline-derived CDR1 and CDR2 are SGHTA and FQGTGA. The CDR3 DNA reads TGTGCCAGCAGCTTAATCACCGGGGGAGAGCAGTTCTTC. This encodes CASSLITGGEQFF.

There are a few counts of this clone. The chain uses TRBV28 and TRBJ2-3; perhaps TRBD1 as D (6 bases). The CDR3 has 11 residues. The V end lost 6 bases, the J end lost 7 bases, and 8 bases lay between the germline ends. Germline V CDR1 and CDR2: MDHEN, SYDVKM. The CDR3 sequence is CASRQGNTQYF. The CDR3 DNA sequence: TGTGCCAGCAGACAGGGAAATACGCAGTATTTT.

This chain uses TRBV4-2 with TRBJ2-7; perhaps TRBD2 as D (6 bases). Trimming cost V 2 bases and J 0 bases, with 17 bases left between them. From germline, CDR1 is LGHNA and CDR2 YNFKEQ. CDR3 length equals 17 residues. For the CDR3, the DNA is TGTGCCAGCAGCCAACTCTGGGCCGGGAGAAGCTCCTACGAGCAGTACTTC. As protein: CASSQLWAGRSSYEQYF.

J is TRBJ1-2 and V is TRBV27; perhaps TRBD1 as D (5 bases). Trimming removed 0 bases from V and 4 bases from J, with 9 bases in between. The CDR3 loop spans 14 amino acids. Germline V gene sequence: CDR1 MNHEY, CDR2 SMNVEV (reference sequence). CDR3 amino acids: CASSLSGPAYGYTF. The CDR3 DNA reads as TGTGCCAGCAGTTTATCGGGGCCAGCCTATGGCTACACCTTC.

The chain employs TRBV4-1 and TRBJ2-7, with 13 bases lining up with TRBD2. The V and J ends lost 5 bases and 4 bases, in that order; junction bases with no gene match: 11. The CDR3 length is 17 residues. Germline lookup yields CDR1 MGHRA and CDR2 YSYEKL. The CDR3 DNA reads as TGCGCCAGCAGCACCCGGACTAGCGGGAGAAGTCCGTACGAGCAGTACTTC. Translated, it gives CASSTRTSGRSPYEQYF.